The 21 T cell receptor beta chains below all came from one sample that was sequenced in a study of shared clonotypes between healthy human individuals. Clones were sequenced by immunoSEQ multiplex PCR, and TCRdb holds only the in-frame ones, with some missing. The data hold around 990,000 clones, with roughly 77% observed a single time. Sequencing was carried out using memory CD4+ T cells from PBMCs. Subset given: CD45RA-negative fraction. Receptor source: a man aged 18 to 29 in good health. Some clones in this sample may be carry-over from other donors' samples.

This chain connects TRBV11-3 to TRBJ2-7; weak D call: TRBD2 (5 bases). The CDR3 is made up of 14 amino acids. Germline lookup yields CDR1 SGHNT and CDR2 YENEEA. V lost 5 bases to trimming and J lost 5 bases, with 16 bases between them. The CDR3 DNA reads TGTGCCAGCAGCCGAGGGTTGACCGCCAACGAGCAGTACTTC. Encoded protein: CASSRGLTANEQYF.

This clone is a singleton in its sample. The chain employs TRBV7-2 and TRBJ1-5; 9 bases fit TRBD1. CDR1 and CDR2 (germline): SGHTA, FQGNSA. The CDR3 sequence is 17 residues long. Trimming at V came to 10 bases and at J to 0 bases, leaving 13 bases not matched to a gene. The CDR3 loop reads CATKITGGPHSNQPQHF. The DNA for the CDR3 is TGTGCCACCAAAATAACAGGGGGCCCCCATAGCAATCAGCCCCAGCATTTT.

This sequence joins TRBV7-6 and TRBJ2-4; 8 positions agree with TRBD2. The germline V gene has CDR1 SGHVS and CDR2 FNYEAQ. V lost 5 bases to trimming and J lost 5 bases; unmatched junction nucleotides: 11. The CDR3 length is 16 residues. The CDR3 spells CASSAQQRELENIQYF. The CDR3 bases are TGTGCCAGCAGCGCCCAGCAGCGGGAGTTAGAAAACATTCAGTACTTC.

V gene TRBV5-4 combines with J gene TRBJ2-1, with D perhaps matching TRBD1 (6 bases). The CDR3 is 15 amino acids. V shed 0 bases and J shed 4 bases, with 11 bases lying between them. Germline V gene data show CDR1 as SGHNT and CDR2 as YYREEE (reference sequence). Written as DNA, the CDR3 is TGTGCCAGCAGCTTGGGCGGACAGAGGTACAATGAGCAGTTCTTC. This codes for CASSLGGQRYNEQFF. Based on the CDR3 plus reference TRBV5-4 and TRBJ2-1, the full variable domain is ETGVTQSPTHLIKTRGQQVTLRCSSQSGHNTVSWYQQALGQGPQFIFQYYREEENGRGNFPPRFSGLQFPNYSSELNVNALELDDSALYLCASSLGGQRYNEQFFGPGTRLTVL.

This chain uses TRBV5-4 with TRBJ2-7; D unclear. Trimming left V 1 base short and J 4 bases short, with 9 bases between. The CDR3 consists of 13 residues. The germline V gene has CDR1 SGHNT and CDR2 YYREEE (reference sequence). The CDR3 nucleotides are TGTGCCAGCAGCTTGAGGGTAGAGTACGAGCAGTACTTC. Protein product: CASSLRVEYEQYF.

The chain is built from TRBV18 and TRBJ2-5, with 7 bases fitting TRBD1. CDR1 is KGHSH, CDR2 LQKENI, per germline. The CDR3 contains 15 residues. J was trimmed by 3 bases and V by 3 bases; bases with no gene match: 7. CDR3 sequence reads: CASSPGWGQKETQYF. The CDR3 DNA reads as TGTGCCAGCTCACCGGGGTGGGGACAGAAAGAGACCCAGTACTTC.

The chain carries TRBV7-6 and TRBJ1-5; D unclear. Looked up from germline, CDR1 is SGHVS and CDR2 is FNYEAQ. The CDR3 runs 16 residues. Trimming took 5 bases from V and 1 from J, leaving 15 bases between them. CDR3 sequence (DNA): TGTGCCAGCAGCATCCTTTCCGGGCCCAGCAATCAGCCCCAGCATTTT. Protein: CASSILSGPSNQPQHF.

The chain combines TRBV5-1 with TRBJ1-3; 7 positions agree with TRBD1. The CDR3 totals 17 residues. From germline, CDR1 is SGHRS and CDR2 YFSETQ. J lost 0 bases, V lost 0 bases, and 6 bases had no gene match. The CDR3 DNA reads TGCGCCAGCAGCTTGGAGGGACAGTGGAACTCTGGAAACACCATATATTTT. Translated, it gives CASSLEGQWNSGNTIYF.

This clone was counted a few times. The chain is built from TRBV28 and TRBJ1-5, with unresolved D. This CDR3 has 13 residues. The V end was cut by 8 bases, the J end by 4 bases, with 12 bases between. Germline V gives CDR1 MDHEN, CDR2 SYDVKM. Here the CDR3 reads CASGWSPNQPQHF. CDR3 bases: TGTGCCAGCGGGTGGTCCCCTAATCAGCCCCAGCATTTT.

This sequence joins TRBV5-1 and TRBJ2-6, with TRBD1 matching 11 bases. Germline V gene data show CDR1 as SGHRS and CDR2 as YFSETQ. V dropped 0 bases and J dropped 9; count of bases not matched to a gene: 5. The CDR3 has 16 amino acids. CDR3 DNA: TGCGCCAGCAGCTTGGCCGGGACAGGGGGTGTCAACGTCCTGACTTTC. It encodes CASSLAGTGGVNVLTF. Drawing the rest from reference TRBV5-1 and TRBJ2-6, the complete variable domain is KAGVTQTPRYLIKTRGQQVTLSCSPISGHRSVSWYQQTPGQGLQFLFEYFSETQRNKGNFPGRFSGRQFSNSRSEMNVSTLELGDSALYLCASSLAGTGGVNVLTFGAGSRLTVL.

V is TRBV11-1 and J is TRBJ2-7, with D possibly being TRBD2 (5 bases). Per germline, CDR1 SGHAT and CDR2 FQDESV (reference sequence). V gave up 1 base and J gave up 3 bases, with 19 bases separating them. This CDR3 region has 17 residues. CDR3 coding DNA: TGTGCCAGCAGCTTAGGAAGGTACCGGGATTCCAACTACGAGCAGTACTTC. Translated, it gives CASSLGRYRDSNYEQYF.

This clone was picked up one time. V gene TRBV28 combines with J gene TRBJ1-2; D might be TRBD1 (6 bases). V dropped 5 bases and J dropped 2 bases, with 18 bases sitting between them. The CDR3 contains 16 residues. Germline V gene data show CDR1 as MDHEN and CDR2 as SYDVKM. The CDR3, as DNA: TGTGCCAGCAGTCGGGCCGGGGTAGGGGGGAACTATGGCTACACCTTC. Protein sequence: CASSRAGVGGNYGYTF.

The chain employs TRBV5-4 and TRBJ2-5; 9 bases fit TRBD2. Losses at the gene ends were 4 bases for V and 5 bases for J; bases not matched to a gene: 12. This CDR3 spans 16 amino acids. The germline V gene encodes CDR1 SGHNT and CDR2 YYREEE (reference sequence). The DNA of the CDR3 is TGTGCCAGCAGCCTGGGTGGCGCGGGAGGGATGGAGACCCAGTACTTC. Translating gives CASSLGGAGGMETQYF.

The chain has TRBV7-9 and TRBJ2-6; D is uncertain. The germline V gene has CDR1 SEHNR and CDR2 FQNEAQ (reference sequence). This CDR3 is built from 13 residues. V lost 6 bases and J 0 bases, leaving 3 bases between the germline ends. Here the CDR3 reads CASSHSGANVLTF. The CDR3 region has the DNA TGTGCCAGCAGTCACTCTGGGGCCAACGTCCTGACTTTC.

This sequence joins TRBV2 and TRBJ1-1, with D tentatively TRBD1 (6 bases). V shed 6 bases and J shed 0 bases, with 11 bases lying between them. Per the germline V gene, CDR1 is SNHLY and CDR2 is FYNNEI. The CDR3 extends over 14 amino acids. CDR3 DNA: TGTGCCAGCAGGCTCGGACAGATGAACACTGAAGCTTTCTTT. Protein product: CASRLGQMNTEAFF.

The J gene is TRBJ1-6, the V gene TRBV27, with D maybe TRBD1 (6 bases). V lost 5 bases, J lost 10 bases, and 9 bases lay in between. The germline gives CDR1 MNHEY, CDR2 SMNVEV (reference sequence). This CDR3 contains 12 residues. Written as DNA, the CDR3 is TGTGCCAGCAGTGACAGGAGCTCACCCCTCCACTTT. Translated: CASSDRSSPLHF.

V usage is TRBV18 and J usage is TRBJ2-3; D not resolved. Germline CDR1 is KGHSH and CDR2 is LQKENI. This CDR3 is built from 11 residues. V lost 3 bases, J lost 6 bases, and 4 bases lay in between. CDR3 region: CASSPHDTQYF. The DNA for the CDR3 is TGTGCCAGCTCACCCCACGATACGCAGTATTTT.

This clone was seen just once. V and J are TRBV6-1 and TRBJ2-5, with D tentatively TRBD2 (5 bases). V lost 1 base, J lost 4 bases, and 19 bases lay in between. Per germline, CDR1 MNHNS and CDR2 SASEGT. The CDR3 runs to 17 residues. The CDR3 region is CASSEGLGLPSGETQYF. CDR3 bases: TGTGCCAGCAGTGAAGGCCTTGGACTGCCCAGTGGAGAGACCCAGTACTTC.

CDR3 protein: CASSVATSGTGDNEQFF. The CDR3 region has the DNA TGTGCCAGCAGCGTAGCTACTAGCGGGACAGGGGACAATGAGCAGTTCTTC. V is TRBV9 and J is TRBJ2-1, with D perhaps TRBD1 or TRBD2 (10 bases each). V gave up 0 bases and J gave up 5 bases, with 18 bases separating them. The germline CDR1 and CDR2 sequences are SGDLS and YYNGEE. The CDR3 is made up of 17 amino acids.

This chain joins TRBV6-4 and TRBJ2-2; TRBD2 agrees at 13 bases. There are 15 residues in the CDR3. The junction had 4 bases not matched to a gene; V was cut back by 4 bases and J by 8 bases. The germline gives CDR1 MRHNA, CDR2 SNTAGT. The CDR3 DNA reads as TGTGCCAGCAGTGCGGGACTAGCGGGATCGGGGGAGCTGTTTTTT. Translation gives CASSAGLAGSGELFF.

This clone was detected many times. The genes are TRBV28 and TRBJ2-7; D gene uncertain. The germline V gene has CDR1 MDHEN and CDR2 SYDVKM. Trimming removed 8 bases from V and 2 bases from J, with 13 bases in between. This CDR3 comprises 13 residues. This chain's CDR3 is CASQDGRTYEQYF. The DNA of the CDR3 is TGTGCCAGCCAAGACGGGCGAACCTACGAGCAGTACTTC.